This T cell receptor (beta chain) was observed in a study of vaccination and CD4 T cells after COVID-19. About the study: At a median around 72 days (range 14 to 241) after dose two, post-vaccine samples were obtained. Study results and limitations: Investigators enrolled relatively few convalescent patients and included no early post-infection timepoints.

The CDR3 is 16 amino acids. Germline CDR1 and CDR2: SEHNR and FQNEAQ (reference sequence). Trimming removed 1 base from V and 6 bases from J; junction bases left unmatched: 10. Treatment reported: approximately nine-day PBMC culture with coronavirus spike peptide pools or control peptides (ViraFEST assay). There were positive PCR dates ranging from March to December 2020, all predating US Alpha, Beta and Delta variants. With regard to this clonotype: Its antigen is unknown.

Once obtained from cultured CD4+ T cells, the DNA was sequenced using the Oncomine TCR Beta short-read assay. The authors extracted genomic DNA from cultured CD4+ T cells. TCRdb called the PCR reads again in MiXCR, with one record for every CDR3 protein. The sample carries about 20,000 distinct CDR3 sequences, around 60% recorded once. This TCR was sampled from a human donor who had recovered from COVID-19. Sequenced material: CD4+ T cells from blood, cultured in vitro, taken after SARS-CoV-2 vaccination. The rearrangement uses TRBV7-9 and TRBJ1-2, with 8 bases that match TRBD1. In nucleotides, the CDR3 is TGTGCCAGCAGCTTAGGAACTGCCCGGACAGGGAATGGCTACACCTTC. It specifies CASSLGTARTGNGYTF.